This T cell receptor (beta chain) was retrieved from a study of T cell repertoires in cytomegalovirus infection. In TCRdb, the reads were re-called with MiXCR into one record per CDR3 protein. The sample gives around 300,000 distinct CDR3 sequences, 20% to 25% of which show up once; approximately 19% is in the top ten. This clonotype was found many times. Its antigen is undetermined. Trimming cost V 2 bases and J 4 bases, with 11 bases left between them. Per germline, CDR1 SEHNR and CDR2 FQNEAQ (reference sequence). CDR3 length equals 14 residues. The sequence came from a human donor in good health (CMV status not recorded). Some clones in this sample may be carry-over from other donors' samples. The source was cultured PBMCs, collected from culture after CMV antigen stimulation. This chain links TRBV7-9 with TRBJ1-1, with D tentatively TRBD1 (5 bases). CDR3: CASSLQGRGTEAFF. The CDR3 DNA reads TGTGCCAGCAGCTTACAGGGCCGGGGCACTGAAGCTTTCTTT. Full variable domain (outside the CDR3, taken from reference TRBV7-9 and TRBJ1-1): DTGVSQNPRHKITKRGQNVTFRCDPISEHNRLYWYRQTLGQGPEFLTYFQNEAQLEKSRLLSDRFSAERPKGSFSTLEIQRTEQGDSAMYLCASSLQGRGTEAFFGQGTRLTVV.